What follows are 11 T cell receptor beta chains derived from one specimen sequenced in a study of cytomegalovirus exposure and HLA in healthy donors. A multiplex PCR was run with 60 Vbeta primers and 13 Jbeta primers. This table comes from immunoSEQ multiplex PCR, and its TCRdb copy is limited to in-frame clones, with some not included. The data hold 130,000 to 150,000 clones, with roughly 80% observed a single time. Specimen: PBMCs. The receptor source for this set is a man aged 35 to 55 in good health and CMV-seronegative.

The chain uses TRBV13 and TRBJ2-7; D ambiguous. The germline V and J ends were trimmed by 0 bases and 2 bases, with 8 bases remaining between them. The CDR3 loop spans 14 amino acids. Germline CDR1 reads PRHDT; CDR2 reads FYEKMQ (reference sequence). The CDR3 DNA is TGTGCCAGCAGCTTAGGTCTACAGCCCTACGAGCAGTACTTC. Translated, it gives CASSLGLQPYEQYF. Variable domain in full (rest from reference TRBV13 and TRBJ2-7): AAGVIQSPRHLIKEKRETATLKCYPIPRHDTVYWYQQGPGQDPQFLISFYEKMQSDKGSIPDRFSAQQFSDYHSELNMSSLELGDSALYFCASSLGLQPYEQYFGPGTRLTVT.

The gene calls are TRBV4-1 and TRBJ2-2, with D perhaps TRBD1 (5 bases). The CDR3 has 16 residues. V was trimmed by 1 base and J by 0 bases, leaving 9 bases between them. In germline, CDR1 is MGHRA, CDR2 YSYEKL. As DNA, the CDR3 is TGCGCCAGCAGCCAAGGTAGGGGCTCGAACACCGGGGAGCTGTTTTTT. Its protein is CASSQGRGSNTGELFF.

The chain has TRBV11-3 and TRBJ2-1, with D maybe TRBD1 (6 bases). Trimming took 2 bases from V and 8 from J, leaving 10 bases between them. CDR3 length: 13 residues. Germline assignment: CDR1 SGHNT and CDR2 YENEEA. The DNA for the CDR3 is TGTGCCAGCAGCTTAACAGGGTTGCATGAGCAGTTCTTC. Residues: CASSLTGLHEQFF.

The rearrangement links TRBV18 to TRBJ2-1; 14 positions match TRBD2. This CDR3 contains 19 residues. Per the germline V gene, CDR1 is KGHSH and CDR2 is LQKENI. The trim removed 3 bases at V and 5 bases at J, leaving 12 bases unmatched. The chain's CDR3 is CASSPRPGLAGAGDNEQFF. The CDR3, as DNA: TGTGCCAGCTCACCTCGTCCGGGACTAGCGGGGGCCGGGGACAATGAGCAGTTCTTC.

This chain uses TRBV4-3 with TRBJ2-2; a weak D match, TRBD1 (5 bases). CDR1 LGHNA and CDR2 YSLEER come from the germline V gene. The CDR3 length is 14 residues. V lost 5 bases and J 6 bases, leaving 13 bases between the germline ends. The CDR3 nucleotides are TGCGCCAGCAGCTCTTCAGGGTTTGCCGGGGAGCTGTTTTTT. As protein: CASSSSGFAGELFF.

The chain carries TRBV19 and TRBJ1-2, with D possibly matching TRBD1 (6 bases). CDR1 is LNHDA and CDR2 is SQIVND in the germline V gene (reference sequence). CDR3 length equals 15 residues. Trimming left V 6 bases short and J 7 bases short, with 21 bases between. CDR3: CASSSYQDSPLGYTF. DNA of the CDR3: TGTGCCAGTAGCTCTTACCAGGACAGTCCCCTTGGCTACACCTTC.

CDR3 amino acids: CASSLRTGSGVGGYTF. Written as DNA, the CDR3 is TGCGCCAGCAGCTTAAGGACAGGATCCGGAGTAGGAGGCTACACCTTC. This chain joins TRBV5-1 and TRBJ1-2, with 7 bases that match TRBD1. V was pared by 2 bases and J by 8 bases, with 15 bases of the junction left unmatched. Per germline, CDR1 SGHRS and CDR2 YFSETQ. CDR3 size: 16 residues.

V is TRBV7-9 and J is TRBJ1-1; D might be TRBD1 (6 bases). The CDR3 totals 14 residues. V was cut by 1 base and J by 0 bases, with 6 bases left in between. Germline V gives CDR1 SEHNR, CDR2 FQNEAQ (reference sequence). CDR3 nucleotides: TGTGCCAGCAGCTTAGGGACAGTGAACACTGAAGCTTTCTTT. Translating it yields CASSLGTVNTEAFF.

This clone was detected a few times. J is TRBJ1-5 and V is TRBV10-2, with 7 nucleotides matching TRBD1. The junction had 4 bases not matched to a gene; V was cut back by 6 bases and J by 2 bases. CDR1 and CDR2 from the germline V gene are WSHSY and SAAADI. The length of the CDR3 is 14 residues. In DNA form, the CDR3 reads TGCGCCAGCAGGGCTACAGGGGGCAATCAGCCCCAGCATTTT. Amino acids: CASRATGGNQPQHF.

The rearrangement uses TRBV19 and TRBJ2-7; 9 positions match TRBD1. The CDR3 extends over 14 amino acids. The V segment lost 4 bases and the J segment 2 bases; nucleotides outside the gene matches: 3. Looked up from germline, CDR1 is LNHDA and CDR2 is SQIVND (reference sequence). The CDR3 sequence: CASSRGTGTYEQYF. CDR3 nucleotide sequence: TGTGCCAGTAGTAGAGGGACAGGGACCTACGAGCAGTACTTC.

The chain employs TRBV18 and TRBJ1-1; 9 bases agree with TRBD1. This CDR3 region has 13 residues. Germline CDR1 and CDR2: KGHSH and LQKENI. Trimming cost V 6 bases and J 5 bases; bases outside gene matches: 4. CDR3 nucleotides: TGTGCCAGCTCCCGGACAGGGGAAACTGAAGCTTTCTTT. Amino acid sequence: CASSRTGETEAFF.